The rows below give T cell receptor beta chains drawn from one sample of a study of regulatory T cells in long-lasting Graves disease. TCRdb reprocessed the multiplex PCR reads with MiXCR, giving one entry per CDR3 protein. The table includes around 420,000 distinct CDR3 sequences, 14% to 15% detected once. The same sample was also studied in work on T cells in Graves' hyperthyroidism and ophthalmopathy.

Sequenced material: peripheral blood mononuclear cells (PBMCs), taken at new diagnosis, from a patient treated with antithyroid drugs. Receptor source: a woman between 40 and 55 years old with Graves disease. The CDR3 runs from the conserved cysteine through the conserved F or W. D genes are given only for firm matches. Rows give clone size only sometimes, using once, few, many, or a class for an expanded clone.

clone_size	v_call	d_call	j_call	cdr3_aa	cdr3_nt
many	TRBV20-1	TRBD2	TRBJ2-1	CSASFGGLEGEQFF	TGCAGTGCTAGTTTCGGGGGACTAGAAGGCGAGCAGTTCTTC
.	TRBV14	TRBD2	TRBJ2-5	CASSPGLAGKAQYF	TGTGCCAGCAGCCCGGGACTAGCGGGAAAGGCCCAGTACTTC
many	TRBV12-3/TRBV12-4	.	TRBJ2-3	CASSLGLYNTQYF	TGTGCCAGCAGTCTCGGACTGTACAATACGCAGTATTTT
many	TRBV2	.	TRBJ1-2	CASSSHRSFYGYTF	TGTGCCAGCAGTTCCCACAGGTCTTTTTATGGCTACACCTTC
.	TRBV5-1	TRBD1	TRBJ1-5	CASSLAGQKNQPQHF	TGCGCCAGCAGCTTGGCGGGACAGAAGAATCAGCCCCAGCATTTT
many	TRBV12-3/TRBV12-4	.	TRBJ2-7	CASSGSYGRVAYEQYF	TGTGCCAGCAGTGGCTCTTACGGGAGAGTCGCCTACGAGCAGTACTTC
.	TRBV6-2/TRBV6-3	TRBD2	TRBJ2-3	CASSYTKLLAGGPMAQYF	TGTGCCAGCAGTTACACTAAGCTTTTAGCGGGAGGGCCTATGGCGCAGTATTTT
many	TRBV24-1	TRBD1	TRBJ2-3	CATRGQNTDTQYF	TGTGCCACCAGGGGACAGAACACAGATACGCAGTATTTT
many	TRBV2	.	TRBJ1-5	CASSGSFNQPQHF	TGTGCCAGCAGTGGGTCCTTCAATCAGCCCCAGCATTTT
few	TRBV28	TRBD2	TRBJ2-7	CASSSFSGRFSYEQYF	TGTGCCAGCAGTTCCTTTAGCGGGAGGTTTTCCTACGAGCAGTACTTC
many	TRBV7-2	TRBD1	TRBJ1-1	CASSPQGSRSEAFF	TGTGCCAGCAGCCCACAGGGGTCTCGCAGCGAAGCTTTCTTT
many	TRBV2	TRBD1	TRBJ2-1	CASTLGTGDYNEQFF	TGTGCCAGCACCCTCGGGACAGGGGATTACAATGAGCAGTTCTTC
.	TRBV4-2	.	TRBJ2-7	CASSQDSSAGFSYEQYF	TGTGCCAGCAGCCAAGATAGTTCAGCGGGTTTCTCCTACGAGCAGTACTTC
many	TRBV12-3/TRBV12-4	.	TRBJ1-5	CASSQGFDQPQHF	TGTGCCAGCAGCCAAGGGTTTGATCAGCCCCAGCATTTT
few	TRBV11-2	.	TRBJ2-4	CASSQGGDAPNF	TGCGCCAGCAGCCAAGGGGGGGACGCTCCGAACTTC
many	TRBV24-1	.	TRBJ2-1	CATSDYNLPHNEQFF	TGTGCCACCAGTGATTACAACCTACCCCACAATGAGCAGTTCTTC
few	TRBV29-1	TRBD1	TRBJ2-1	CSVEYRGQGQFF	TGCAGCGTTGAATACCGGGGACAGGGGCAGTTCTTC
many	TRBV2	.	TRBJ2-7	CASREASYEQYF	TGTGCCAGCAGGGAGGCCTCCTACGAGCAGTACTTC
.	TRBV29-1	.	TRBJ1-2	CSVLDGDYGYTF	TGCAGCGTACTCGACGGCGACTATGGCTACACCTTC
few	TRBV6-5	TRBD2	TRBJ2-1	CASSYSGGSVEQFF	TGTGCCAGCAGTTACTCAGGCGGGAGCGTTGAGCAGTTCTTC
many	TRBV7-9	.	TRBJ2-7	CASSLGSNYEQYF	TGTGCCAGCAGCTTAGGATCGAACTACGAGCAGTACTTC
.	TRBV19	.	TRBJ1-2	CASSRGGGEGYGYTF	TGTGCCAGTAGTAGGGGGGGCGGAGAAGGCTATGGCTACACCTTC
many	TRBV7-9	TRBD2	TRBJ2-3	CASSSVPGDYTDTQYF	TGTGCCAGCAGCTCCGTACCGGGGGACTACACAGATACGCAGTATTTT
.	TRBV20-1	TRBD1	TRBJ2-7	CTGTGTTYEQYF	TGCACCGGGACAGGGACCACCTACGAGCAGTACTTC
many	TRBV6-2/TRBV6-3	.	TRBJ2-7	CASSYSSDEQYF	TGTGCCAGCAGTTACTCGTCGGACGAGCAGTACTTC
many	TRBV12-5	TRBD2	TRBJ2-1	CASGRTSGQYNEQFF	TGTGCTAGTGGTCGTACTAGCGGGCAATACAATGAGCAGTTCTTC
many	TRBV5-1	TRBD1	TRBJ2-2	CASSRQGIVKSGELFF	TGCGCCAGCAGTCGACAGGGGATTGTTAAATCCGGGGAGCTGTTTTTT
.	TRBV7-9	TRBD2	TRBJ2-2	CASDGLAGTGELFF	TGTGCCAGCGACGGACTAGCGGGCACCGGGGAGCTGTTTTTT
many	TRBV7-8	TRBD2	TRBJ2-2	CASLPREGRTGELFF	TGTGCCAGCTTACCGCGGGAGGGCCGCACCGGGGAGCTGTTTTTT
many	TRBV20-1	TRBD1	TRBJ2-1	CSASEDRDNEQFF	TGCAGTGCTTCTGAAGACAGGGACAATGAGCAGTTCTTC
few	TRBV20-1	.	TRBJ2-7	CSARSQAPAYEQYF	TGCAGTGCTAGATCTCAGGCGCCGGCCTACGAGCAGTACTTC
.	TRBV20-1	TRBD1	TRBJ1-5	CSAHTGEGQPQHF	TGCAGTGCTCACACAGGGGAGGGTCAGCCCCAGCATTTT
.	TRBV9	.	TRBJ1-2	CASAEGHLNYGYTF	TGTGCCAGTGCGGAGGGACACCTTAACTATGGCTACACCTTC
many	TRBV6-1	TRBD2	TRBJ2-3	CASSRLAGPREVNTDTQYF	TGTGCCAGCAGTAGACTAGCGGGACCCCGGGAGGTGAACACAGATACGCAGTATTTT
many	TRBV28	.	TRBJ2-2	CASSTLSTGELFF	TGTGCCAGCAGTACACTCAGCACCGGGGAGCTGTTTTTT
.	TRBV10-3	.	TRBJ2-1	CAISDSPPPAPYHNEQFF	TGTGCCATCAGTGACTCCCCCCCCCCGGCACCATATCACAATGAGCAGTTCTTC
.	TRBV27	.	TRBJ1-3	CASRRGVNSGNTIYF	TGTGCCAGCAGGAGGGGCGTCAACTCTGGAAACACCATATATTTT
few	TRBV29-1	TRBD2	TRBJ2-5	CSALGGGETQYF	TGCAGCGCCCTGGGGGGGGGGGAGACCCAGTACTTC
many	TRBV9	TRBD1	TRBJ1-2	CASSDPGQGLPYGYTF	TGTGCCAGCAGCGATCCGGGACAGGGACTTCCTTATGGCTACACCTTC
.	TRBV4-1	.	TRBJ2-5	CASSPPREETQYF	TGCGCCAGCAGCCCTCCAAGAGAAGAGACCCAGTACTTC